This is a list of T cell receptor beta chains from one sample in a study of Tregs in tolerant kidney transplant recipients. This table comes from immunoSEQ multiplex PCR, and its TCRdb copy is limited to in-frame clones, with some not included. The table has 15,000 to 25,000 clones, roughly 65% seen once. These receptors are not linked to any known antigen. The sequencing sample was made of Tregs from blood cultured with allogeneic cells. Every receptor here comes from a human donor in good health. Both conserved end residues are part of each CDR3. The D gene is left open where the match is weak. Part of the rows lack a size; the others show once, few, many or a class for expanded clones.

D gene,J gene,clone size,V gene,CDR3 DNA,CDR3 protein
NA,TRBJ2-4,NA,TRBV7-9,TGTGCCAGCAGCTCACCCCGTCCTGGGGCCAAAAACATTCAGTACTTC,CASSSPRPGAKNIQYF
NA,TRBJ2-3,few,TRBV7-9,TGTGCCAGCAGCTTACCAGCGGGCACAACAGATACGCAGTATTTT,CASSLPAGTTDTQYF